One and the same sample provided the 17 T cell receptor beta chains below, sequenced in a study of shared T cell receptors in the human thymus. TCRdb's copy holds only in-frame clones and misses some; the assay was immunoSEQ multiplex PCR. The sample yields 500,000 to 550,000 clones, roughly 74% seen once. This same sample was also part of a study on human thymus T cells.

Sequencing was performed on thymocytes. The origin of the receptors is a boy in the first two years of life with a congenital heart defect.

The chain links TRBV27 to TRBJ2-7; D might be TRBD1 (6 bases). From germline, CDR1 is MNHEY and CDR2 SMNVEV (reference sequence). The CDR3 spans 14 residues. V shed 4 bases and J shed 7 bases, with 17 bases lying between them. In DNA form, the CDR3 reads TGTGCCAGCAGTTCCGGTACAGGGCGGCGGGAGCAGTACTTC. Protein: CASSSGTGRREQYF.

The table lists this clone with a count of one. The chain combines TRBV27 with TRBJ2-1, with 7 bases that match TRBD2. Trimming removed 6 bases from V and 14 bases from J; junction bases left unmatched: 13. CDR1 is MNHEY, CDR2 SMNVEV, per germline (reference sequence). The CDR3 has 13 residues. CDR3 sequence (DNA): TGTGCCAGCAGGAGGGAGGGGTCGGGGTTAAAGTTCTTC. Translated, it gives CASRREGSGLKFF.

DNA of the CDR3: TGTGCCAGCAGTCCAGGACTAGCGGGAGGGCCCTACGAGCAGTACTTC. Protein: CASSPGLAGGPYEQYF. The V and J genes are TRBV7-2 and TRBJ2-7; TRBD2 matches 15 bases. The CDR3 extends over 16 amino acids. Germline V gene lookup returns CDR1 SGHTA and CDR2 FQGNSA. V shed 6 bases, J shed 2 bases, and the junction held 5 bases outside the gene matches.

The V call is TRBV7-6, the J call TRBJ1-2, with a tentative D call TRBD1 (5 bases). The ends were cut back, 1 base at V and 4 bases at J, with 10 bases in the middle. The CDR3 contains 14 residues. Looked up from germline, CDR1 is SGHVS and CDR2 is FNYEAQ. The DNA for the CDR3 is TGTGCCAGCAGCTTAGGGGGCAGGTTCTATGGCTACACCTTC. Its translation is CASSLGGRFYGYTF.

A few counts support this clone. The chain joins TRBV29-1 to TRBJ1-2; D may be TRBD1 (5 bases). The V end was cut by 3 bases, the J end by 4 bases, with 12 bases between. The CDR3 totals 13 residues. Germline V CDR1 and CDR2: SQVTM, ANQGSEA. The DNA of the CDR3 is TGCAGCGTTGAGGAACAGGTCCCCTATGGCTACACCTTC. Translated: CSVEEQVPYGYTF.

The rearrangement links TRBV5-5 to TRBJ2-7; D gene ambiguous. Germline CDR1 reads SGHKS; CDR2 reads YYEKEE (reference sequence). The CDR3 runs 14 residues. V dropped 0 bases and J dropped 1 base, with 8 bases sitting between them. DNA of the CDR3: TGTGCCAGCAGCTTGGCCAATAGTTCCTACGAGCAGTACTTC. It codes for CASSLANSSYEQYF. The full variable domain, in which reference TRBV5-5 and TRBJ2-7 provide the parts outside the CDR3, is DAGVTQSPTHLIKTRGQQVTLRCSPISGHKSVSWYQQVLGQGPQFIFQYYEKEERGRGNFPDRFSARQFPNYSSELNVNALLLGDSALYLCASSLANSSYEQYFGPGTRLTVT.

In DNA, the CDR3 is TGTGCCTGGAGTCGCAGCGGTTCTGGCAATCAGCCCCAGCATTTT. Protein product: CAWSRSGSGNQPQHF. V is TRBV30 and J is TRBJ1-5; D is ambiguous. The V gene's germline CDR1 is GTSNPN and CDR2 SVGIG (reference sequence). V lost 2 bases and J lost 2, with 13 bases in between. The CDR3 runs 15 residues.

The CDR3, as DNA: TGTGCCAGCAGTTGTCGACTAGCGGGGAACACCGGGGAGCTGTTTTTT. The encoded protein is CASSCRLAGNTGELFF. The V and J genes are TRBV27 and TRBJ2-2; 10 bases map to TRBD2. The CDR3 is made up of 16 amino acids. Trimming removed 4 bases from V and 1 base from J; junction bases left unmatched: 3. Germline lookup yields CDR1 MNHEY and CDR2 SMNVEV (reference sequence).

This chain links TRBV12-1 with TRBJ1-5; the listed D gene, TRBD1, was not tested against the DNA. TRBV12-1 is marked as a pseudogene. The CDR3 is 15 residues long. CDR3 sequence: CASSTGQDSNQPQHF. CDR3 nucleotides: TGTGCCAGCAGCACGGGACAGGATAGCAATCAGCCCCAGCATTTT.

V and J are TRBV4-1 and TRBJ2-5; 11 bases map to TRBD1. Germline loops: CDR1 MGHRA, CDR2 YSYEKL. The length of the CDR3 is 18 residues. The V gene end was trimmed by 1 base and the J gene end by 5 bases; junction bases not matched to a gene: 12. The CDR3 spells CASSQGLRDRGGTETQYF. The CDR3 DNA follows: TGCGCCAGCAGCCAAGGTCTACGGGACAGGGGGGGTACGGAGACCCAGTACTTC.

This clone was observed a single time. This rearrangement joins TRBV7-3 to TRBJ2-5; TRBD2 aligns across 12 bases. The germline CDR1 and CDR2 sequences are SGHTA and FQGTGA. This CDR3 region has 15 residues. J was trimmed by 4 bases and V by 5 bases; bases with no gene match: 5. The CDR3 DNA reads TGTGCCAGCAGCCCGACTAGCGGGAGACGAGAGACCCAGTACTTC. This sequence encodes CASSPTSGRRETQYF.

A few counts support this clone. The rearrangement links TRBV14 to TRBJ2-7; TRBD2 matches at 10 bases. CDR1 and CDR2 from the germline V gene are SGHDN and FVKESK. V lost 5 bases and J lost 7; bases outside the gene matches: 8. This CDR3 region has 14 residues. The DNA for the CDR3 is TGTGCCAGCAGCTTGGGACTAGCGCCTCGGGAGCAGTACTTC. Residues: CASSLGLAPREQYF.

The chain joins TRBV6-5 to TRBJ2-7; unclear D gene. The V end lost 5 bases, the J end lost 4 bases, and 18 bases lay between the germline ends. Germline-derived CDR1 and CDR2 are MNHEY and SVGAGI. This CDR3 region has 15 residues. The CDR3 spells CASSPPAGSPYEQYF. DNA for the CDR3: TGTGCCAGCAGTCCCCCCGCCGGGTCCCCTTACGAGCAGTACTTC.

This chain's CDR3 is CAIRTHYRGVGYTF. Here the CDR3 DNA reads TGTGCCATCAGAACACACTACAGGGGGGTTGGCTACACCTTC. This sequence joins TRBV10-3 and TRBJ1-2, with TRBD1 identical over 8 bases. The CDR3 is made up of 14 amino acids. The J segment lost 7 bases and the V segment lost 6 bases, leaving 10 bases of the junction unmatched. Germline V CDR1 and CDR2: ENHRY, SYGVKD.

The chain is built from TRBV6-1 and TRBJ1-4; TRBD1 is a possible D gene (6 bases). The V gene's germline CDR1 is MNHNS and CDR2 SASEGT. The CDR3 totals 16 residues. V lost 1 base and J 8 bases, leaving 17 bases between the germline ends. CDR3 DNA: TGTGCCAGCAGTGAAGGAAGAGAACAGGGACGAGAAAAACTGTTTTTT. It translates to CASSEGREQGREKLFF.

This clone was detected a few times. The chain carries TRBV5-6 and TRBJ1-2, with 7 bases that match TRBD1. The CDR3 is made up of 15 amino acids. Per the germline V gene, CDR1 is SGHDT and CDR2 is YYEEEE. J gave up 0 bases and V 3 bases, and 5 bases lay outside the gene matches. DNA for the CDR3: TGTGCCAGCAGCTCTACAGGGGCCCCTAACTATGGCTACACCTTC. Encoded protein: CASSSTGAPNYGYTF.

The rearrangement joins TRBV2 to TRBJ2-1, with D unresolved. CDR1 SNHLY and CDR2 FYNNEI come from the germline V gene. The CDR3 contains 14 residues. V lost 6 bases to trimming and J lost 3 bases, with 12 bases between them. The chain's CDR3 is CASRARMVYNEQFF. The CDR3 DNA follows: TGTGCCAGCAGGGCTAGAATGGTCTACAATGAGCAGTTCTTC.